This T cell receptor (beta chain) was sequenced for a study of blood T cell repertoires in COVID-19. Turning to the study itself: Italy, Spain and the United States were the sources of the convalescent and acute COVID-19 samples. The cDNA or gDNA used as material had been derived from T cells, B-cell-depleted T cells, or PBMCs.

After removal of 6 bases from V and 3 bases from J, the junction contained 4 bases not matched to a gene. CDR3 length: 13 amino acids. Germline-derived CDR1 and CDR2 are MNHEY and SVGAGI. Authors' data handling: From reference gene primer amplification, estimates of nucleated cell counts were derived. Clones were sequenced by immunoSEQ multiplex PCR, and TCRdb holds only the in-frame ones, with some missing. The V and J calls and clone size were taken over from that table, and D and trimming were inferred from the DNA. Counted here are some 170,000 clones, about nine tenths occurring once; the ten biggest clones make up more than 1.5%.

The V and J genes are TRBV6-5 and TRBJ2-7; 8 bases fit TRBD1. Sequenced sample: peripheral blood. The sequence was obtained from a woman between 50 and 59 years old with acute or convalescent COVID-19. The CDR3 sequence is CASSRDRGYEQYF. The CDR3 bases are TGTGCCAGCAGCCGCGACAGGGGCTACGAGCAGTACTTC.